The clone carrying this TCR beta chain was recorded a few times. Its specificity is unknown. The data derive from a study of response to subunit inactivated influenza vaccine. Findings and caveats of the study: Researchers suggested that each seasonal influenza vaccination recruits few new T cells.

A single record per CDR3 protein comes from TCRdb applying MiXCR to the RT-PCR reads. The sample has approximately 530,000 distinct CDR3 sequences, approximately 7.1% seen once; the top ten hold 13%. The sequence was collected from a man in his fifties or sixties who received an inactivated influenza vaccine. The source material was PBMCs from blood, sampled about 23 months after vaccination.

CDR3 bases: TGCAGCGTTGAAGTAAACAGTATCTCCTACAATGAGCAGTTCTTC. Its protein is CSVEVNSISYNEQFF. The rearrangement joins TRBV29-1 to TRBJ2-1; D call uncertain. V dropped 1 base and J dropped 0 bases, with 10 bases sitting between them. The CDR3 length is 15 residues. The germline gives CDR1 SQVTM, CDR2 ANQGSEA.